Listed below are T cell receptor beta chains from one sample, sequenced in a study of human T cells and chemical hapten exposure. TCRdb re-called the RACE reads through MiXCR, storing one row per CDR3 protein. The sample comprises more than 300,000 distinct CDR3 sequences, around 5.5% of which are singletons, and around 8% rests with the top ten. Specimen: whole blood, collected in connection with sensitization to the hapten diphenylcyclopropenone (DPC). The receptors come from a young woman with alopecia areata. Some clones in this sample may be carry-over from other donors' samples. CDR3s include the opening cysteine and the closing phenylalanine or tryptophan. D genes are given only for firm matches. Part of the rows lack a size; the others show once, few, many or a class for expanded clones.

abundance | d_gene | j_gene | v_gene | CDR3aa | CDR3nt
. | TRBD1 | TRBJ1-5 | TRBV15 | CATSEDRGRRQPQHF | TGTGCCACCAGCGAGGACAGGGGGCGGAGGCAGCCCCAGCATTTT
few | . | TRBJ2-6 | TRBV20-1 | CSANLGTLVSGANVLTF | TGCAGTGCCAACTTAGGAACTCTTGTCTCTGGGGCCAACGTCCTGACTTTC
. | . | TRBJ2-5 | TRBV7-9 | CASSLENLGLPRQETQYF | TGTGCCAGCAGCTTAGAGAATCTTGGACTACCTCGCCAAGAGACCCAGTACTTC
. | . | TRBJ1-1 | TRBV5-1 | CASSPGEGPEAFF | TGCGCCAGCAGCCCCGGAGAAGGCCCTGAAGCTTTCTTT
many | . | TRBJ2-3 | TRBV12-3/TRBV12-4 | CASSPDIPDTQYF | TGTGCCAGCAGTCCCGACATCCCAGATACGCAGTATTTT
few | . | TRBJ2-6 | TRBV16 | CASMLQGGGSSSGANVLTF | TGTGCCAGCATGTTACAAGGGGGTGGTAGCTCCTCTGGGGCCAACGTCCTGACTTTC
few | . | TRBJ1-5 | TRBV12-3/TRBV12-4 | CASSKRDGNQPQHF | TGTGCCAGCAGCAAGAGGGACGGGAATCAGCCCCAGCATTTT
many | . | TRBJ2-7 | TRBV5-5 | CASSRDFSYEQYF | TGTGCCAGCAGCCGGGACTTCTCCTACGAGCAGTACTTC
many | TRBD2 | TRBJ2-5 | TRBV6-1 | CASSEASGGQETQYF | TGTGCCAGCAGTGAAGCGAGCGGGGGACAAGAGACCCAGTACTTC
few | . | TRBJ1-1 | TRBV6-2/TRBV6-3 | CASSYPGSYEAFF | TGTGCCAGCAGTTACCCTGGCAGCTATGAAGCTTTCTTT
few | . | TRBJ1-6 | TRBV10-3 | CATAGSKGDSPLHF | TGTGCCACTGCCGGATCTAAGGGTGATTCACCCCTCCACTTT
many | TRBD1 | TRBJ2-3 | TRBV5-1 | CASSLADRGSTDTQYF | TGCGCCAGCAGCTTGGCTGACAGGGGTAGCACAGATACGCAGTATTTT
. | . | TRBJ2-5 | TRBV11-1 | CASSSRARQETQYF | TGTGCCAGCAGCTCCCGGGCCCGCCAGGAGACCCAGTACTTC
. | TRBD1 | TRBJ2-1 | TRBV5-1 | CASSLRTGDAYNEQFF | TGCGCCAGCAGCCTAAGGACAGGGGACGCCTACAATGAGCAGTTCTTC
. | TRBD2 | TRBJ2-5 | TRBV29-1 | CSGGGDQETQYF | TGCAGCGGCGGGGGGGACCAAGAGACCCAGTACTTC
. | . | TRBJ2-5 | TRBV6-5 | CASSYSGVETQYF | TGTGCCAGCAGTTACTCCGGGGTGGAGACCCAGTACTTC
. | TRBD2 | TRBJ2-3 | TRBV5-5 | CASSLRSSGFSTDTQYF | TGTGCCAGCAGCTTGCGATCTAGCGGGTTTAGCACAGATACGCAGTATTTT
few | TRBD1 | TRBJ1-2 | TRBV4-2 | CASSQALRRQGLEAYGYTF | TGTGCCAGCAGCCAAGCCCTCCGTCGACAGGGGTTAGAAGCCTATGGCTACACCTTC
few | . | TRBJ2-7 | TRBV12-3/TRBV12-4 | CASSLTAASSYEQYF | TGTGCCAGCAGTTTAACTGCGGCGAGCTCCTACGAGCAGTACTTC
many | . | TRBJ1-4 | TRBV14 | CASSHLDEKLFF | TGTGCCAGCAGCCATTTGGATGAAAAACTGTTTTTT